The clone carrying this T cell receptor (beta chain) was counted at least ten times. The target antigen is unknown. The data were taken from a study of T cells in Graves' hyperthyroidism and ophthalmopathy. Study results and limitations: The model identified upcoming ophthalmopathy a median roughly 6 months ahead of onset.

The TCR beta CDR3 regions underwent amplification using RNA transcripts as the source. Primed by the HTBI set, a first-round RT-PCR was run on the TCR CDR3. TCRdb recomputed calls from the multiplex PCR reads with MiXCR, one row per CDR3 protein. The repertoire holds about 290,000 distinct CDR3 sequences, with less than 15% as singletons. Sequencing was performed on blood. The sequence was collected from a woman in her twenties or thirties with Graves' hyperthyroidism that later progressed to Graves' ophthalmopathy.

The CDR3 region has the DNA TGTGCCAGCAGCTTACCCCTCGGGAGGTTCAGAGATGAGCAGTTCTTC. Protein: CASSLPLGRFRDEQFF. V is TRBV7-2 and J is TRBJ2-1; 7 bases are a match to TRBD2. The ends lost 2 bases at V and 8 bases at J; junction bases unmatched: 12. The CDR3 has 16 amino acids. The V gene's germline CDR1 is SGHTA and CDR2 FQGNSA.